These 2 T cell receptor beta chains originate from one sample sequenced in a study of blood T cells in healthy people across ages. Primers used in a second PCR of roughly 7 to 12 cycles were a sample-barcoded 5' primer and a J-beta primer mix. One entry per CDR3 protein, called by TCRdb with MiXCR from the 5' RACE reads. The repertoire holds some 1,500,000 distinct CDR3 sequences, with about 42% as singletons. Sequenced: blood. The receptors derive from a woman between 18 and 29 years old in good health.

This clonotype was recorded once. Being one base from a much bigger clone, this may be a read error. V gene TRBV15 combines with J gene TRBJ2-3; no definite D call. This CDR3 is built from 13 residues. Trimming left V 7 bases short and J 10 bases short, with 18 bases between. Looked up from germline, CDR1 is LNHNV and CDR2 is YYDKDF (reference sequence). The CDR3 DNA follows: TGTGCCACCATGGAACGGATGCGAAATGCGCAGTATTTT. Translation gives CATMERMRNAQYF.

The chain uses TRBV12-3 or TRBV12-4 and TRBJ2-1, with D perhaps TRBD1 (6 bases). The CDR3 has 14 residues. Trimming removed 2 bases from V and 8 bases from J, with 13 bases in between. CDR3: CASSLSQGFDEQFF. The CDR3 DNA sequence: TGTGCCAGCAGTTTATCACAGGGCTTCGATGAGCAGTTCTTC.